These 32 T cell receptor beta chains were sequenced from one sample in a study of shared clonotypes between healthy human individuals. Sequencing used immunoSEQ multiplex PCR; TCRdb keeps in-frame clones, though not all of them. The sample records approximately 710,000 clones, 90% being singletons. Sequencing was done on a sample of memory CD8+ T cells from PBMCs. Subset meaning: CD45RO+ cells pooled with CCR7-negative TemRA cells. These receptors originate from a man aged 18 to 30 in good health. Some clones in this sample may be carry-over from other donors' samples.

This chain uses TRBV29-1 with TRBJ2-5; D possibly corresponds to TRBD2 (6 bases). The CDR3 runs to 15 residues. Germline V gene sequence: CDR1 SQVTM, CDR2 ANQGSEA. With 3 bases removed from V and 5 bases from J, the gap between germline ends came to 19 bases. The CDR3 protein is CSVEGGGYLEETQYF. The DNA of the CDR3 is TGCAGCGTTGAGGGGGGTGGCTACTTAGAGGAGACCCAGTACTTC. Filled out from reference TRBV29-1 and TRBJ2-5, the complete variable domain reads SAVISQKPSRDICQRGTSLTIQCQVDSQVTMMFWYRQQPGQSLTLIATANQGSEATYESGFVIDKFPISRPNLTFSTLTVSNMSPEDSSIYLCSVEGGGYLEETQYFGPGTRLLVL.

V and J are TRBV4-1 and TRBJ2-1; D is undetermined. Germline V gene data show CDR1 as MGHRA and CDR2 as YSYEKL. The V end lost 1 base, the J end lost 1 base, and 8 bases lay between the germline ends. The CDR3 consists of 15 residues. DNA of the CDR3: TGCGCCAGCAGCCAAGTTCGACGGTCCTACAATGAGCAGTTCTTC. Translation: CASSQVRRSYNEQFF.

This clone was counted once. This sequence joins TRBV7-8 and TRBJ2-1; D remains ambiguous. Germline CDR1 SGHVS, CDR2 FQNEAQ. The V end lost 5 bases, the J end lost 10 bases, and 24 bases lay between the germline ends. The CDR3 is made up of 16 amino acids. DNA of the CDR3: TGTGCCAGCAGCCCGGGCGTTGGCGGCCCTATTTACGAGCAGTTCTTC. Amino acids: CASSPGVGGPIYEQFF.

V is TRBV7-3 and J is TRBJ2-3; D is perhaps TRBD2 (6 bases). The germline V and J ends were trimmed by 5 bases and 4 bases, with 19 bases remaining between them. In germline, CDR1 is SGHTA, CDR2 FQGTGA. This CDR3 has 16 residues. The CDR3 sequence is CASSPTRDSSADTQYF. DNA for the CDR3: TGTGCCAGCAGCCCCACCCGGGACTCAAGCGCAGATACGCAGTATTTT.

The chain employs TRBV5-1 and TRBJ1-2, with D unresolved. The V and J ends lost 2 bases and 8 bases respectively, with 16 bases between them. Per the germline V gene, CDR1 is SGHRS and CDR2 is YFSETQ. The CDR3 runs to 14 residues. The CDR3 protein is CASSFRRRPSGYTF. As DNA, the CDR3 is TGCGCCAGCAGCTTCCGACGACGTCCTAGCGGCTACACCTTC.

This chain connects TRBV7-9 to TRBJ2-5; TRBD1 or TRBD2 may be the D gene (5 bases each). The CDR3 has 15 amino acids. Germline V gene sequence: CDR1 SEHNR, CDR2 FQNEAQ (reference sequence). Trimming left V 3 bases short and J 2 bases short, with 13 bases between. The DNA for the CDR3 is TGTGCCAGCAGCTTCTCCCGGGGACCTCAAGAGACCCAGTACTTC. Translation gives CASSFSRGPQETQYF.

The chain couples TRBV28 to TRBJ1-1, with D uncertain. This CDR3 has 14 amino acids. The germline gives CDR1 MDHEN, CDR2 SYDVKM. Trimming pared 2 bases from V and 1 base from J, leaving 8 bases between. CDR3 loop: CASSLVPENTEAFF. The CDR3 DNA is TGTGCCAGCAGTTTAGTCCCGGAGAACACTGAAGCTTTCTTT.

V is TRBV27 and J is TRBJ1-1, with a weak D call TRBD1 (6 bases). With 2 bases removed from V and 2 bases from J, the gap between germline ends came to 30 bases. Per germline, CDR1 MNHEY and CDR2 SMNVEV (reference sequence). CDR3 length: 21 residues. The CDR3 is CASSLGANLGGAGDLNTEAFF. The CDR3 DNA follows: TGTGCCAGCAGTTTAGGGGCTAACCTAGGTGGGGCAGGGGACCTAAACACTGAAGCTTTCTTT.

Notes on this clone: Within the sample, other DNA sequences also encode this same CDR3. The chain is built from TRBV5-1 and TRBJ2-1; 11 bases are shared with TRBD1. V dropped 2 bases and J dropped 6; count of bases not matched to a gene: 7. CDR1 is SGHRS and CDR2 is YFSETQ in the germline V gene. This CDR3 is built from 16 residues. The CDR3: CASSFPGQGDPNEQFF. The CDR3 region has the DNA TGCGCCAGCAGCTTCCCGGGACAGGGGGATCCCAATGAGCAGTTCTTC.

The CDR3 is CASTFPGLAAYNEQFF. The CDR3 region has the DNA TGTGCCAGCACTTTCCCGGGACTAGCGGCCTACAATGAGCAGTTCTTC. J is TRBJ2-1 and V is TRBV28, with 11 bases identical to TRBD2. Trimming at V came to 7 bases and at J to 2 bases, leaving 7 bases not matched to a gene. The CDR3 loop spans 16 amino acids. Per the germline V gene, CDR1 is MDHEN and CDR2 is SYDVKM. Complete variable domain (other parts from reference TRBV28 and TRBJ2-1): DVKVTQSSRYLVKRTGEKVFLECVQDMDHENMFWYRQDPGLGLRLIYFSYDVKMKEKGDIPEGYSVSREKKERFSLILESASTNQTSMYLCASTFPGLAAYNEQFFGPGTRLTVL.

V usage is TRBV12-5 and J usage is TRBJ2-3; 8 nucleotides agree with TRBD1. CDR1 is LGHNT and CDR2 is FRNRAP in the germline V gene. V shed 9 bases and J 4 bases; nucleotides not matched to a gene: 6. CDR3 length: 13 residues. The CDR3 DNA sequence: TGTGCTAGCAGGGGGCAATCGGCAGATACGCAGTATTTT. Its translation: CASRGQSADTQYF. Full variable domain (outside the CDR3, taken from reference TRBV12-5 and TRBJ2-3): DARVTQTPRHKVTEMGQEVTMRCQPILGHNTVFWYRQTMMQGLELLAYFRNRAPLDDSGMPKDRFSAEMPDATLATLKIQPSEPRDSAVYFCASRGQSADTQYFGPGTRLTVL.

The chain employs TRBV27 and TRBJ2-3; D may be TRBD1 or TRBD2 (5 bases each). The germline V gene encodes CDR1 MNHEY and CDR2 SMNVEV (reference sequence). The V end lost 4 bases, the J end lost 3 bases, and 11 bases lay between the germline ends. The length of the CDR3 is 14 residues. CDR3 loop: CASSSQGRTDTQYF. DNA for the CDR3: TGTGCCAGCAGTTCCCAGGGACGAACAGATACGCAGTATTTT.

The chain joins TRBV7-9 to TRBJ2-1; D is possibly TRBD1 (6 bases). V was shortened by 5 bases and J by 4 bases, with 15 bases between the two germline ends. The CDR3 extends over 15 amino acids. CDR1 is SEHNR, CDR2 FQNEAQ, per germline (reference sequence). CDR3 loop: CASSHPDRPYNEQFF. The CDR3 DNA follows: TGTGCCAGCAGCCACCCGGACAGACCATACAATGAGCAGTTCTTC.

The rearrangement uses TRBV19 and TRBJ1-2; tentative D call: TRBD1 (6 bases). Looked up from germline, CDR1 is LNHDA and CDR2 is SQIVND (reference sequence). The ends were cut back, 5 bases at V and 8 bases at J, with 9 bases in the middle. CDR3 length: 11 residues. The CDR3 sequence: CASSGGPGYTF. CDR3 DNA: TGTGCCAGTAGTGGGGGGCCGGGCTACACCTTC.

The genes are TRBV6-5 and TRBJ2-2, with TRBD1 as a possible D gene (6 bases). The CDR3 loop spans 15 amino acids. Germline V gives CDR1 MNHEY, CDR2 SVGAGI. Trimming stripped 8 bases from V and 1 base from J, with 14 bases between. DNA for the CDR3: TGTGCCAGCTTATCTCCGGGACAGAACACCGGGGAGCTGTTTTTT. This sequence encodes CASLSPGQNTGELFF.

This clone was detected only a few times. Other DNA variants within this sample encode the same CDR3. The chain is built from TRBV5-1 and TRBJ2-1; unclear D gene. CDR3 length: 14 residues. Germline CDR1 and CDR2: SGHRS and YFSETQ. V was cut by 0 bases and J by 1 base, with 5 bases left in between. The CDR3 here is CASSLGVSYNEQFF. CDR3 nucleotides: TGCGCCAGCAGCTTGGGGGTATCCTACAATGAGCAGTTCTTC.

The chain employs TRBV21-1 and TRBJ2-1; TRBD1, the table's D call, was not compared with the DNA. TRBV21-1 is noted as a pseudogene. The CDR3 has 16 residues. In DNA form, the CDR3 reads TGTGCCAGCAGCCCGTCATGGGGGGACAGGGACAATGAGCAGTTCTTC. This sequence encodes CASSPSWGDRDNEQFF.

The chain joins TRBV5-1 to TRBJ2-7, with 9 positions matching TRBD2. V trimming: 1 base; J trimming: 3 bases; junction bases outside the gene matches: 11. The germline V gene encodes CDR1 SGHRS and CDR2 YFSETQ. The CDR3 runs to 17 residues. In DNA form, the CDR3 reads TGCGCCAGCAGCTTGTCGTGGAAGCGGACTAGCGACTACGAGCAGTACTTC. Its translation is CASSLSWKRTSDYEQYF.

CDR3 region: CASGTRTGLTDTQYF. The CDR3 coding sequence is TGTGCCAGCGGGACTAGGACAGGGCTGACAGATACGCAGTATTTT. The chain has TRBV27 and TRBJ2-3; the D call may be TRBD1 or TRBD2 (8 bases each). From germline, CDR1 is MNHEY and CDR2 SMNVEV (reference sequence). The CDR3 is made up of 15 amino acids. V was shortened by 8 bases and J by 3 bases, with 18 bases between the two germline ends.

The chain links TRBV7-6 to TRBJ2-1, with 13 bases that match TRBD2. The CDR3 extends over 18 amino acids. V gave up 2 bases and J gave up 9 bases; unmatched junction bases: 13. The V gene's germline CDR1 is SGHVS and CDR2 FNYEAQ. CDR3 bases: TGTGCCAGCAGCTTAACACCCTTTCCGGGACTAGCGGGATTTGAGCAGTTCTTC. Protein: CASSLTPFPGLAGFEQFF.

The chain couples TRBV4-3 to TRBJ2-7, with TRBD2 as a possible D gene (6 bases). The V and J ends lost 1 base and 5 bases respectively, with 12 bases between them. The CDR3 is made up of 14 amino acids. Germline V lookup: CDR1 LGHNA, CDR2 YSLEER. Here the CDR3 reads CASSQAPREDEQYF. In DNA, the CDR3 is TGCGCCAGCAGCCAAGCACCCAGGGAGGACGAGCAGTACTTC.

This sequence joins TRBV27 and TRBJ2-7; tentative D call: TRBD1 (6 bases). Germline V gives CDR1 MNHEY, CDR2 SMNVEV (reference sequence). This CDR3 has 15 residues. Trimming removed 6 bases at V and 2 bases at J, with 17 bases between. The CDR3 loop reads CASRMTGGGTYEQYF. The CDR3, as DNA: TGTGCCAGCAGGATGACAGGAGGCGGTACCTACGAGCAGTACTTC.

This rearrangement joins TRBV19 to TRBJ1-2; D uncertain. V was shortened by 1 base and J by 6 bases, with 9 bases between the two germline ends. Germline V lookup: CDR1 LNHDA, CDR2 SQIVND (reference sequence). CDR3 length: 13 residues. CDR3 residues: CASSIGGTDGYTF. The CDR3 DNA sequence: TGTGCCAGTAGTATAGGTGGAACCGATGGCTACACCTTC.

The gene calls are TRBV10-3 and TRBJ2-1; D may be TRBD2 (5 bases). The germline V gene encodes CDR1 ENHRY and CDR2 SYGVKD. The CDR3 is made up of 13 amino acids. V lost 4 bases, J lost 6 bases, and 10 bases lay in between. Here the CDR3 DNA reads TGTGCCATCAGTGCGGCACGGGGCAATGAGCAGTTCTTC. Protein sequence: CAISAARGNEQFF.

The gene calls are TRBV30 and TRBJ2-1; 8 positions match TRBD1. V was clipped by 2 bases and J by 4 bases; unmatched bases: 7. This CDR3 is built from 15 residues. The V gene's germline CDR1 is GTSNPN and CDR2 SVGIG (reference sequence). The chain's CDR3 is CAWSIQGVVYNEQFF. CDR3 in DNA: TGTGCCTGGAGTATACAGGGGGTGGTATACAATGAGCAGTTCTTC.

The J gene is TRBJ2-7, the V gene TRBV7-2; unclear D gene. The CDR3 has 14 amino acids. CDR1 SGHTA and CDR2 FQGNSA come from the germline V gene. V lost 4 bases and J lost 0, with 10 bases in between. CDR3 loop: CASSSDVRSYEQYF. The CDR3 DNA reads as TGTGCCAGCAGCTCGGACGTCCGCTCCTACGAGCAGTACTTC. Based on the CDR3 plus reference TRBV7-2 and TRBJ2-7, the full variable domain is GAGVSQSPSNKVTEKGKDVELRCDPISGHTALYWYRQSLGQGLEFLIYFQGNSAPDKSGLPSDRFSAERTGGSVSTLTIQRTQQEDSAVYLCASSSDVRSYEQYFGPGTRLTVT.

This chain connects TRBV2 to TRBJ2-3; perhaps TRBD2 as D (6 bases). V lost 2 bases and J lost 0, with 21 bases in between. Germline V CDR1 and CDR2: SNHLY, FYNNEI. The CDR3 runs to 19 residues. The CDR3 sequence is CASSEPVTGGETSTDTQYF. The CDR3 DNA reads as TGTGCCAGCAGTGAACCGGTGACGGGCGGGGAGACTAGCACAGATACGCAGTATTTT. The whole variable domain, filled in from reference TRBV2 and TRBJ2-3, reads EPEVTQTPSHQVTQMGQEVILRCVPISNHLYFYWYRQILGQKVEFLVSFYNNEISEKSEIFDDQFSVERPDGSNFTLKIRSTKLEDSAMYFCASSEPVTGGETSTDTQYFGPGTRLTVL.

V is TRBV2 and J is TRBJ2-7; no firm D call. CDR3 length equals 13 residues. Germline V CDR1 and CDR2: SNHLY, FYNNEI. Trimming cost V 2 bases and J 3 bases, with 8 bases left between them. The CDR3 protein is CASSEPRLYEQYF. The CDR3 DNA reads TGTGCCAGCAGTGAACCCCGCCTCTACGAGCAGTACTTC.

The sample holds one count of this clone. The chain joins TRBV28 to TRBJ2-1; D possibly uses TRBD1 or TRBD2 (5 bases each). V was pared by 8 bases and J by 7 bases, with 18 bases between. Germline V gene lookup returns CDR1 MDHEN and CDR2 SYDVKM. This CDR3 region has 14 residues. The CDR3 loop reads CASGATGSGNEQFF. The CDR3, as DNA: TGTGCCAGCGGGGCGACGGGATCGGGGAATGAGCAGTTCTTC.

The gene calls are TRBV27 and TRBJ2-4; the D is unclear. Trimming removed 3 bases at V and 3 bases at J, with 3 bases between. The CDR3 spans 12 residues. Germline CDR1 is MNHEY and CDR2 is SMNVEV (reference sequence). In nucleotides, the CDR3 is TGTGCCAGCAGTTTCGACAAAAACATTCAGTACTTC. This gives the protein CASSFDKNIQYF.

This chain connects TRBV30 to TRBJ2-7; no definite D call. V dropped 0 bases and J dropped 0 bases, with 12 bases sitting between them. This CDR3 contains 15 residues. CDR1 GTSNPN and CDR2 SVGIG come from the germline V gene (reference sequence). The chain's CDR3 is CAWSVAGWGSYEQYF. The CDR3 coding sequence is TGTGCCTGGAGTGTAGCTGGGTGGGGCTCCTACGAGCAGTACTTC.

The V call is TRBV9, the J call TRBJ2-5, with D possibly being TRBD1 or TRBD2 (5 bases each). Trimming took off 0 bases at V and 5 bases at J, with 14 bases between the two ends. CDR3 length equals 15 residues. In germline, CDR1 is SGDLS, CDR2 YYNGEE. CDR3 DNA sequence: TGTGCCAGCAGCGTAGCGGCAGGGACCGGGGAGACCCAGTACTTC. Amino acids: CASSVAAGTGETQYF.